The next 22 T cell receptor beta chains were all read from a single sample in a study of early stage breast cancer tumors. Profiled with immunoSEQ multiplex PCR; TCRdb holds only in-frame clones, not every one. The data contain approximately 10,000 clones, around 69% of them singletons. The specimen was breast tumor tissue. The receptors shown here come from a person between 35 and 49 years old with breast cancer.

The V gene is TRBV30, the J gene TRBJ2-5; the match to TRBD2 covers 7 bases. V lost 1 base and J lost 3; bases outside the gene matches: 5. Germline V gene data show CDR1 as GTSNPN and CDR2 as SVGIG (reference sequence). This CDR3 is 14 amino acids long. CDR3 region: CAWSGGGLEETQYF. DNA of the CDR3: TGTGCCTGGAGTGGGGGGGGACTGGAAGAGACCCAGTACTTC.

The rearrangement uses TRBV5-6 and TRBJ2-3; D call uncertain. The CDR3 is 16 amino acids. The germline V and J ends were trimmed by 5 bases and 2 bases, with 18 bases remaining between them. Germline CDR1 and CDR2: SGHDT and YYEEEE. The CDR3: CASRGISSAPTDTQYF. The CDR3 coding sequence is TGTGCCAGCAGGGGGATCAGCAGCGCCCCCACAGATACGCAGTATTTT.

V usage is TRBV6-5 and J usage is TRBJ2-1; possibly TRBD2 for D (5 bases). Trimming removed 5 bases from V and 7 bases from J, with 12 bases in between. The CDR3 sequence is 13 residues long. The germline V gene has CDR1 MNHEY and CDR2 SVGAGI. CDR3 in amino acids: CASSLNSANEQFF. CDR3 coding DNA: TGTGCCAGCAGTCTTAATAGCGCGAATGAGCAGTTCTTC.

This chain connects TRBV7-2 to TRBJ2-5; 15 nucleotides align to TRBD2. The J call may be in error: the DNA end matches TRBJ2-7 better. There are 18 residues in the CDR3. The V gene's germline CDR1 is SGHTA and CDR2 FQGNSA. Here the CDR3 DNA reads TGTGCCAGCAGCGGGCGGACTAGCGGGAGGGGACGCCCCTACGAGCAGTACTTC. Translation: CASSGRTSGRGRPYEQYF.

This rearrangement joins TRBV27 to TRBJ1-2, with 8 bases identical to TRBD1. V shed 6 bases and J 4 bases; nucleotides not matched to a gene: 7. This CDR3 has 14 amino acids. Looked up from germline, CDR1 is MNHEY and CDR2 is SMNVEV (reference sequence). The CDR3 region has the DNA TGTGCCAGCAGCGCAGGGGGCGCGGGCTATGGCTACACCTTC. Translating it yields CASSAGGAGYGYTF.

This clone was counted only a few times. The rearrangement uses TRBV5-6 and TRBJ2-7, with 13 positions matching TRBD2. Germline V lookup: CDR1 SGHDT, CDR2 YYEEEE. The V and J ends lost 2 bases and 7 bases, in that order; junction bases with no gene match: 9. The CDR3 is 16 amino acids. The CDR3 region has the DNA TGTGCCAGCAGCTTCGGACTAGCGGGAGCCAGAGGGGAGCAGTACTTC. This translates into CASSFGLAGARGEQYF.

The V call is TRBV30, the J call TRBJ1-5; 10 bases fit TRBD1. Germline V lookup: CDR1 GTSNPN, CDR2 SVGIG (reference sequence). The CDR3 runs 14 residues. The trim removed 2 bases at V and 11 bases at J, leaving 9 bases unmatched. CDR3: CAWSKGQGYRAQHF. The CDR3, as DNA: TGTGCCTGGAGTAAGGGACAGGGGTATCGGGCCCAGCATTTT. The whole variable domain, filled in from reference TRBV30 and TRBJ1-5, reads SQTIHQWPATLVQPVGSPLSLECTVEGTSNPNLYWYRQAAGRGLQLLFYSVGIGQISSEVPQNLSASRPQDRQFILSSKKLLLSDSGFYLCAWSKGQGYRAQHFGDGTRLSIL.

This chain connects TRBV6-5 to TRBJ1-2, with D possibly being TRBD1 (6 bases). The CDR3 is made up of 14 amino acids. V was clipped by 1 base and J by 8 bases, with 14 bases between them. Per germline, CDR1 MNHEY and CDR2 SVGAGI. This CDR3 reads CASSYYLGARGYTF. The CDR3 region has the DNA TGTGCCAGCAGTTACTATCTGGGGGCAAGGGGCTACACCTTC.

J is TRBJ2-1 and V is TRBV6-6; 10 bases map to TRBD2. CDR3 length equals 14 residues. V was pared by 6 bases and J by 8 bases, with 7 bases of the junction left unmatched. Germline V gives CDR1 MNHNY, CDR2 SVGAGI (reference sequence). This CDR3 is CASRVLAGEHEQFF. The CDR3 bases are TGTGCCAGCAGAGTCCTAGCGGGAGAGCATGAGCAGTTCTTC.

This chain uses TRBV4-2 with TRBJ2-7; possible D gene TRBD2, 6 bases. Germline CDR1 LGHNA, CDR2 YNFKEQ. The V and J ends lost 0 bases and 1 base respectively, with 13 bases between them. The length of the CDR3 is 16 residues. The CDR3 coding sequence is TGTGCCAGCAGCCAAGATTCGGCGGGATCATCCTACGAGCAGTACTTC. Encoded protein: CASSQDSAGSSYEQYF.

This rearrangement joins TRBV7-6 to TRBJ2-7; 9 bases are shared with TRBD1. CDR1 and CDR2 (germline): SGHVS, FNYEAQ. With 5 bases clipped from V and 2 bases from J, the junction kept 4 bases outside the gene matches. This CDR3 has 14 residues. CDR3 bases: TGTGCCAGCAGCCTCGGGACAGGGACCTACGAGCAGTACTTC. Protein: CASSLGTGTYEQYF. Together with reference TRBV7-6 and TRBJ2-7, the CDR3 gives the full variable domain: GAGVSQSPRYKVTKRGQDVALRCDPISGHVSLYWYRQALGQGPEFLTYFNYEAQQDKSGLPNDRFSAERPEGSISTLTIQRTEQRDSAMYRCASSLGTGTYEQYFGPGTRLTVT.

This sequence joins TRBV6-1 and TRBJ1-3; D is ambiguous. V was trimmed by 2 bases and J by 2 bases, leaving 13 bases between them. The length of the CDR3 is 16 residues. The germline CDR1 and CDR2 sequences are MNHNS and SASEGT. CDR3 nucleotides: TGTGCCAGCAGTGAATCCCTGGGTGGAACTGGAAACACCATATATTTT. It translates to CASSESLGGTGNTIYF.

The V and J genes are TRBV30 and TRBJ1-2, with D perhaps TRBD1 (5 bases). CDR1 is GTSNPN, CDR2 SVGIG, per germline (reference sequence). Trimming removed 5 bases at V and 4 bases at J, with 11 bases between. CDR3 length: 12 amino acids. CDR3 protein: CAWAPGAYGYTF. The CDR3 DNA reads as TGTGCCTGGGCACCCGGGGCCTATGGCTACACCTTC.

The chain joins TRBV15 to TRBJ1-1; D uncertain. V was cut by 8 bases and J by 2 bases, with 12 bases left in between. Germline V lookup: CDR1 LNHNV, CDR2 YYDKDF (reference sequence). CDR3 length: 13 amino acids. DNA for the CDR3: TGTGCCACCTTGAGGGAGGAAAACACTGAAGCTTTCTTT. This sequence encodes CATLREENTEAFF.

The chain has TRBV7-6 and TRBJ2-6; no reliable D call. The germline CDR1 and CDR2 sequences are SGHVS and FNYEAQ. Trimming shortened V by 4 bases and J by 1 base, and 8 bases separated the two germline ends. The CDR3 totals 15 residues. The CDR3 protein is CASSSEASGANVLTF. In DNA form, the CDR3 reads TGTGCCAGCAGCTCCGAGGCTTCTGGGGCCAACGTCCTGACTTTC.

The chain joins TRBV27 to TRBJ2-2; TRBD2 might be the D (6 bases). Germline loops: CDR1 MNHEY, CDR2 SMNVEV (reference sequence). V was cut by 7 bases and J by 4 bases, with 22 bases left in between. This CDR3 comprises 17 residues. CDR3 amino acids: CASMGVEGAVGTGELFF. The CDR3 nucleotides are TGTGCCAGCATGGGGGTGGAGGGAGCTGTCGGCACCGGGGAGCTGTTTTTT.

This clone was seen only a few times. J is TRBJ2-3 and V is TRBV5-1; 8 nucleotides align to TRBD2. The CDR3 sequence is 13 residues long. V dropped 4 bases and J dropped 6; count of bases not matched to a gene: 4. Germline V CDR1 and CDR2: SGHRS, YFSETQ. The chain's CDR3 is CASSGPGGDTQYF. In DNA form, the CDR3 reads TGCGCCAGCAGCGGCCCGGGGGGGGATACGCAGTATTTT.

This clone appeared a single time. The CDR3 DNA reads as TGTGCCAGCAGTTACTCAATAGCGGGAGGTGCAGATACGCAGTATTTT. Translating it yields CASSYSIAGGADTQYF. The chain carries TRBV6-6 and TRBJ2-3; 10 nucleotides align to TRBD2. The ends lost 0 bases at V and 4 bases at J; junction bases unmatched: 4. The germline V gene encodes CDR1 MNHNY and CDR2 SVGAGI (reference sequence). The CDR3 covers 16 residues.

The gene calls are TRBV13 and TRBJ2-1, with D unresolved. The CDR3 runs 15 residues. The germline V gene encodes CDR1 PRHDT and CDR2 FYEKMQ (reference sequence). The V end lost 6 bases, the J end lost 0 bases, and 12 bases lay between the germline ends. The chain's CDR3 is CASSLLYSSYNEQFF. The DNA of the CDR3 is TGTGCCAGCAGTTTATTGTACAGCTCCTACAATGAGCAGTTCTTC.

The table lists this clone with a few counts. This sequence joins TRBV19 and TRBJ2-5, with 8 bases identical to TRBD1. The CDR3 is 17 amino acids. Germline-derived CDR1 and CDR2 are LNHDA and SQIVND (reference sequence). The trim removed 9 bases at V and 3 bases at J, leaving 18 bases unmatched. CDR3 nucleotides: TGTGCCAGCTCGTCCCTCTACACAGGGGGGAAAGAAGAGACCCAGTACTTC. Encoded protein: CASSSLYTGGKEETQYF. The whole variable domain, filled in from reference TRBV19 and TRBJ2-5, reads DGGITQSPKYLFRKEGQNVTLSCEQNLNHDAMYWYRQDPGQGLRLIYYSQIVNDFQKGDIAEGYSVSREKKESFPLTVTSAQKNPTAFYLCASSSLYTGGKEETQYFGPGTRLLVL.

There are a few counts of this clone. V gene TRBV19 combines with J gene TRBJ1-1; D is possibly TRBD1 (5 bases). Trimming removed 5 bases at V and 0 bases at J, with 10 bases between. The CDR3 spans 14 residues. From germline, CDR1 is LNHDA and CDR2 SQIVND (reference sequence). The CDR3 protein is CASSYEGMNTEAFF. The CDR3, as DNA: TGTGCCAGTAGTTATGAGGGGATGAACACTGAAGCTTTCTTT.

The genes are TRBV9 and TRBJ2-2, with TRBD2 identical over 10 bases. Germline values: CDR1 SGDLS, CDR2 YYNGEE. V lost 4 bases, J lost 5 bases, and 8 bases stayed unmatched. The CDR3 covers 16 residues. The CDR3 coding sequence is TGTGCCAGCAGCACCCCAGCGGGAGGGCTAACCGGGGAGCTGTTTTTT. Translating it yields CASSTPAGGLTGELFF.